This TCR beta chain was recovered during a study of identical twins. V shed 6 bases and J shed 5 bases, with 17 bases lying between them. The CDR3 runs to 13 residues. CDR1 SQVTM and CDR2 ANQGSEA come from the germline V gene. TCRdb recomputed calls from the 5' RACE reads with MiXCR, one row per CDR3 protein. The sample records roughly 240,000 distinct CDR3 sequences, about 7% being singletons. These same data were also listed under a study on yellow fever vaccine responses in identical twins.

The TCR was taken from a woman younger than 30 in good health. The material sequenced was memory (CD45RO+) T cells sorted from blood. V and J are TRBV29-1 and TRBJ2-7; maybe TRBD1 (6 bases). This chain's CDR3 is CSVRDTSENEQYF. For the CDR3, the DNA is TGCAGCGTCCGGGACACCTCGGAAAACGAGCAGTACTTC.